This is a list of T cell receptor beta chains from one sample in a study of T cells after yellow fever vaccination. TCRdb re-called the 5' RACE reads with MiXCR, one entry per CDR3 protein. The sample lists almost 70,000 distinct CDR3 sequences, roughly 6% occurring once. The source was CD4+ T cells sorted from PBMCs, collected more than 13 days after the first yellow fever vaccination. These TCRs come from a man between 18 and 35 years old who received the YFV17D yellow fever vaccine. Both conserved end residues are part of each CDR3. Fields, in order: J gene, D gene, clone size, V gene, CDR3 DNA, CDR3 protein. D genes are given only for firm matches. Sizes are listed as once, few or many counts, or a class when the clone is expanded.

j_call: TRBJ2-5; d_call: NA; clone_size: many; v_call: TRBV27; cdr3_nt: TGTGCCAGCAGTCCCTCCTGGACAGAACAAGAGACCCAGTACTTC; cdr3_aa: CASSPSWTEQETQYF
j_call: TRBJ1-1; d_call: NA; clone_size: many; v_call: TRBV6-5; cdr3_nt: TGTGCCAGCAGTTCGAGTTGGACTGAAGCTTTCTTT; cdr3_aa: CASSSSWTEAFF
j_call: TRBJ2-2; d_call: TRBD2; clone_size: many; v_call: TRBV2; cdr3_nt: TGTGCCAGCAGTCGTCTAGCGGGGATCAACACCGGGGAGCTGTTTTTT; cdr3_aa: CASSRLAGINTGELFF
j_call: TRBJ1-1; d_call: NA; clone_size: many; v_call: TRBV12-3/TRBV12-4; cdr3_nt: TGTGCCAGCACCTCCACAGTGACCACTGAAGCTTTCTTT; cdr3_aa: CASTSTVTTEAFF
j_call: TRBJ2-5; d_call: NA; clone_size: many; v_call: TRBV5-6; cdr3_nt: TGTGCCAGCAGCTTCGACGTCGGGACTCTTAGGAACTTC; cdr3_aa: CASSFDVGTLRNF
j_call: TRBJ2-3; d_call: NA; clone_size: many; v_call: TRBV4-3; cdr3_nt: TGCGCCAGCAGCCAAGTCCTCCAGAGAGGAAATACGCAGTATTTT; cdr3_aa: CASSQVLQRGNTQYF
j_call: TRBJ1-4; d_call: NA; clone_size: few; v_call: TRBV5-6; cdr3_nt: TGTGCCAGCAGTCCTGACGTGGGGGAAAAACTGTTTTTT; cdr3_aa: CASSPDVGEKLFF
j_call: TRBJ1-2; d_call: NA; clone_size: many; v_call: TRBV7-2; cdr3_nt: TGTGCCAGCAGCTCTCGCAATGCAGGGGCCCTGAGGTATGGCTACACCTTC; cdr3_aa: CASSSRNAGALRYGYTF
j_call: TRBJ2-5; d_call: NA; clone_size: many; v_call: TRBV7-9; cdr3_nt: TGTGCCAGCAGCTTTGCCGGGCAAGAGACCCAGTACTTC; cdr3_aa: CASSFAGQETQYF
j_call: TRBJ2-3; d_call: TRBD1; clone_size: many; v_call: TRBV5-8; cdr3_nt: TGTGCCAGCACGGGACAGAACACAGATACGCAGTATTTT; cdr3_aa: CASTGQNTDTQYF
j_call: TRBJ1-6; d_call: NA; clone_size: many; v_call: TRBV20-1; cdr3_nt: TGCAGTGCTCGCTCAGGGAGTTCACCCCTCCACTTT; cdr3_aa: CSARSGSSPLHF
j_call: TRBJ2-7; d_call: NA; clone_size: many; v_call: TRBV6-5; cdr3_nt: TGTGCCAGCAGTTGGGTAGGGGATCAGGACGAGCAGTACTTC; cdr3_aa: CASSWVGDQDEQYF
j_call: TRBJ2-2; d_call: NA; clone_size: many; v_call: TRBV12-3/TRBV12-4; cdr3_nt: TGTGCCAGCAGTTTTGGCAGGACGAACACCGGGGAGCTGTTTTTT; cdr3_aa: CASSFGRTNTGELFF
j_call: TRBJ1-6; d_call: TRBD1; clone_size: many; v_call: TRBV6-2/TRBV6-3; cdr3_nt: TGTGCCAGCAGGCTGACAGGGGGCTCTTCACCCCTCCACTTT; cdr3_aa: CASRLTGGSSPLHF
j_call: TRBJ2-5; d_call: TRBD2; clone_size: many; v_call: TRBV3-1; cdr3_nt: TGTGCCAGCAGCCACCCCGGGGGGGCGGGGTTAGAGACCCAGTACTTC; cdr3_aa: CASSHPGGAGLETQYF
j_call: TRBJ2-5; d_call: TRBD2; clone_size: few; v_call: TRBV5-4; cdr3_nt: TGTGCCAGCAGCTCCCCCGGACTAGCGGGGTTTGGAGAGACCCAGTACTTC; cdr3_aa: CASSSPGLAGFGETQYF
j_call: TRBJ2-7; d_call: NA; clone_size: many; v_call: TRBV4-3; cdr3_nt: TGCGCCAGCAGCCCTCCCGGGGCGGAATATAGCGAGCAGTACTTC; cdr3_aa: CASSPPGAEYSEQYF
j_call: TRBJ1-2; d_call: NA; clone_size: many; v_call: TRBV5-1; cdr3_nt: TGCGCCAGCAGCCCGGAGTCCGGGGGGCACACCTTC; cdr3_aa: CASSPESGGHTF